This T cell receptor (beta chain) was found in a study of OX40 agonist ivuxolimab in advanced cancers. In the study overall: The costimulatory receptor OX40 (CD134) was targeted by ivuxolimab, a fully human IgG2 agonistic monoclonal antibody. Intravenous ivuxolimab was administered to patients every 2 weeks at six dose levels: 0.01, 0.1, 0.3, 1.5, 3 and 10 mg/kg. Of the approximately 50 dose-escalation patients, hepatocellular carcinoma was present in around 20, melanoma in around 15, renal cell carcinoma in 9 and head and neck cancer in 9. In the dose-escalation cohort, approximately 82% of patients were male, and the mean age was approximately 64 years, with a range of roughly 20 to 80. Prior anti-PD-1, anti-PD-L1 or anti-CTLA-4 therapy was permitted, and approximately 40% of dose-escalation patients had received checkpoint inhibitors. Partial responses occurred in three dose-escalation patients: two with cutaneous melanoma and one with hepatocellular carcinoma. The point of sequencing TCRbeta in the periphery was to test whether ivuxolimab changed TCR sequence diversity and drove clonal T-cell expansion. The paper describes the monotherapy dose-escalation part (N of about 55 patients) of the phase I trial of ivuxolimab. Results and caveats for the whole study, not just this receptor: In the 0.1-3.0 mg/kg groups, partial responders had among the lowest normalized peripheral clonal expansion, particularly in CD8+ T cells. After ivuxolimab, CD8+ T cells had more expanded clones than CD4+ T cells on average. At doses of 0.1 to 3.0 mg/kg, clonal expansion of both CD4+ and CD8+ T cells in blood was seen between baseline and week 6. The antigen specificity of the clonally expanded peripheral T cells was not determined. Low levels of normalized T-cell clonal expansion were also seen in some patients who did not respond.

Genomic DNA was isolated from the sorted cells so that the TCRbeta CDR3 region could be sequenced. The immunoSEQ Assay was used for sequencing of TCRbeta CDR3 regions. What TCRdb holds here is the immuneACCESS table cut down to in-frame rearrangements. Part of the clones is not present; checked against another copy, under half of the missing clones reflect an unresolved V gene, and the others are unexplained. This sample gives fewer than 100,000 clones in total; 89% of them show up just once. The top ten clones comprise about 0.2% of the sample. In regard to this clone: Its antigen is not yet known. No per-base quality is available; no much larger clone lies one base away.

The trial excluded patients who had a history of autoimmune disease or were on systemic immunosuppression. Peripheral blood for TCR sequencing was drawn from every dose cohort at baseline, at cycle 4 day 1 and at cycle 7 day 1. Samples were obtained from an open-label, multicenter, first-in-human phase I dose-escalation trial of ivuxolimab. Adults with locally advanced or metastatic melanoma, renal cell carcinoma, hepatocellular carcinoma or head and neck squamous cell carcinoma were enrolled in the trial. Before TCR sequencing, CD4+ T cells and CD8+ T cells from peripheral blood were sorted into separate populations. The TCR originated in an adult with an advanced solid tumor such as melanoma, head and neck, liver or kidney cancer. Sequenced here: CD4+ or CD8+ T cells sorted from blood, sampled in a trial of the OX40 agonist ivuxolimab.

The CDR3: CASSGGSFYNEQFF. The DNA sequence is TGCGCCAGCAGCGGCGGGAGTTTCTACAATGAGCAGTTCTTC. The V gene is TRBV5-1 and the J gene is TRBJ2-1, with 7 bases aligning to TRBD2. Trimmed from V: 4 bases; trimmed from J: 3 bases; junction bases lacking a gene match: 4. Including cysteine and phenylalanine, the CDR3 has 14 amino acids. CDR3 DNA is the only sequence kept; it has 42 bases, read in frame from the first base. The germline V gene sets CDR1 to SGHRS and CDR2 to YFSETQ. When the CDR3 is completed using the reference TRBV5-1 and TRBJ2-1 genes on either side, the full variable domain is KAGVTQTPRYLIKTRGQQVTLSCSPISGHRSVSWYQQTPGQGLQFLFEYFSETQRNKGNFPGRFSGRQFSNSRSEMNVSTLELGDSALYLCASSGGSFYNEQFFGPGTRLTVL.